These 10 T cell receptor beta chains originate from one sample sequenced in a study of shared T cell receptors in the human thymus. Only in-frame clones appear in the TCRdb table, and some are missing; sequencing was by immunoSEQ multiplex PCR. The sample has about 660,000 clones, around 89% seen once. This sample was shared with a second study, whose subject was human thymus T cells.

Specimen: thymocytes. These receptors were obtained from a boy under three years old with a congenital heart defect.

J is TRBJ2-2 and V is TRBV5-1; weak D call: TRBD2 (6 bases). V lost 4 bases to trimming and J lost 5 bases, with 12 bases between them. From germline, CDR1 is SGHRS and CDR2 YFSETQ. This CDR3 is 14 amino acids long. CDR3 protein: CASSKLGGTGELFF. CDR3 coding DNA: TGCGCCAGCAGCAAGCTAGGAGGGACCGGGGAGCTGTTTTTT.

V and J are TRBV7-2 and TRBJ1-2; D is perhaps TRBD1 (5 bases). The V end lost 5 bases, the J end lost 4 bases, and 20 bases lay between the germline ends. The CDR3 is made up of 16 amino acids. Germline V gives CDR1 SGHTA, CDR2 FQGNSA. The CDR3 DNA reads as TGTGCCAGCAGCCCCAAATTGACAGATCGACGCTATGGCTACACCTTC. Its protein is CASSPKLTDRRYGYTF. The variable domain in full, completed from reference TRBV7-2 and TRBJ1-2, reads GAGVSQSPSNKVTEKGKDVELRCDPISGHTALYWYRQSLGQGLEFLIYFQGNSAPDKSGLPSDRFSAERTGGSVSTLTIQRTQQEDSAVYLCASSPKLTDRRYGYTFGSGTRLTVV.

In this sample, this clone turned up a few times. The chain recombines TRBV4-3 with TRBJ1-4, with 7 bases lining up with TRBD1. CDR3 length: 18 residues. The germline V gene has CDR1 LGHNA and CDR2 YSLEER. The J segment lost 2 bases and the V segment lost 0 bases, leaving 9 bases of the junction unmatched. DNA of the CDR3: TGCGCCAGCAGCCAAGAGTCGGAGGGGGCCCTCACTAATGAAAAACTGTTTTTT. Its translation: CASSQESEGALTNEKLFF.

J is TRBJ2-6 and V is TRBV27, with TRBD2 identical over 10 bases. Germline lookup yields CDR1 MNHEY and CDR2 SMNVEV (reference sequence). The CDR3 is 19 amino acids. The ends lost 3 bases at V and 0 bases at J; junction bases unmatched: 8. The CDR3 here is CASSLSGRAGRSGANVLTF. The CDR3 DNA sequence: TGTGCCAGCAGTTTGAGCGGGAGGGCCGGGCGCTCTGGGGCCAACGTCCTGACTTTC.

J is TRBJ1-4 and V is TRBV4-3; no reliable D call. The CDR3 sequence is 16 residues long. The germline V gene has CDR1 LGHNA and CDR2 YSLEER. V lost 0 bases and J 7 bases, leaving 15 bases between the germline ends. The CDR3 sequence: CASSQDWEDPGEKLFF. The CDR3 nucleotides are TGCGCCAGCAGCCAAGATTGGGAGGACCCAGGTGAAAAACTGTTTTTT.

The chain employs TRBV4-1 and TRBJ1-4, with D perhaps TRBD1 (6 bases). V lost 0 bases and J 0 bases, leaving 17 bases between the germline ends. The CDR3 extends over 19 amino acids. CDR1 MGHRA and CDR2 YSYEKL come from the germline V gene. Here the CDR3 reads CASSQEGGAGEATNEKLFF. In DNA, the CDR3 is TGCGCCAGCAGCCAAGAGGGGGGGGCAGGGGAGGCAACTAATGAAAAACTGTTTTTT.

The chain joins TRBV7-6 to TRBJ2-7; a weak D match, TRBD1 (5 bases). This CDR3 spans 14 amino acids. Germline V CDR1 and CDR2: SGHVS, FNYEAQ. The V gene lost 2 bases and the J gene lost 12 bases, with 20 bases spanning the gap. The CDR3 region has the DNA TGTGCCAGCAGCTTACACAGGCCCCCACCACGAGGGTACTTC. Protein: CASSLHRPPPRGYF.

This clone was recorded a few times. The chain uses TRBV4-3 and TRBJ1-4, with 7 nucleotides matching TRBD1. The germline gives CDR1 LGHNA, CDR2 YSLEER. V trimming: 4 bases; J trimming: 4 bases; junction bases outside the gene matches: 3. This CDR3 has 14 residues. The CDR3 loop reads CASSPGTVNEKLFF. The CDR3 bases are TGCGCCAGCAGCCCCGGGACAGTTAATGAAAAACTGTTTTTT.

The rearrangement links TRBV15 to TRBJ1-2; D call uncertain. V was shortened by 0 bases and J by 4 bases, with 6 bases between the two germline ends. The CDR3 length is 13 residues. Per the germline V gene, CDR1 is LNHNV and CDR2 is YYDKDF (reference sequence). Here the CDR3 reads CATSRELSYGYTF. The CDR3 region has the DNA TGTGCCACCAGCAGAGAACTGAGCTATGGCTACACCTTC. Complete variable domain (other parts from reference TRBV15 and TRBJ1-2): DAMVIQNPRYQVTQFGKPVTLSCSQTLNHNVMYWYQQKSSQAPKLLFHYYDKDFNNEADTPDNFQSRRPNTSFCFLDIRSPGLGDTAMYLCATSRELSYGYTFGSGTRLTVV.

This clone occurred once. The chain combines TRBV18 with TRBJ1-1, with D possibly being TRBD1 (5 bases). CDR3 length: 16 residues. V was shortened by 2 bases and J by 1 base, with 14 bases between the two germline ends. Germline lookup yields CDR1 KGHSH and CDR2 LQKENI. This chain's CDR3 is CASSPGAGPRNTEAFF. Written as DNA, the CDR3 is TGTGCCAGCTCACCAGGGGCGGGACCCCGGAACACTGAAGCTTTCTTT. The full variable domain, rest sourced from reference TRBV18 and TRBJ1-1, is NAGVMQNPRHLVRRRGQEARLRCSPMKGHSHVYWYRQLPEEGLKFMVYLQKENIIDESGMPKERFSAEFPKEGPSILRIQQVVRGDSAAYFCASSPGAGPRNTEAFFGQGTRLTVV.